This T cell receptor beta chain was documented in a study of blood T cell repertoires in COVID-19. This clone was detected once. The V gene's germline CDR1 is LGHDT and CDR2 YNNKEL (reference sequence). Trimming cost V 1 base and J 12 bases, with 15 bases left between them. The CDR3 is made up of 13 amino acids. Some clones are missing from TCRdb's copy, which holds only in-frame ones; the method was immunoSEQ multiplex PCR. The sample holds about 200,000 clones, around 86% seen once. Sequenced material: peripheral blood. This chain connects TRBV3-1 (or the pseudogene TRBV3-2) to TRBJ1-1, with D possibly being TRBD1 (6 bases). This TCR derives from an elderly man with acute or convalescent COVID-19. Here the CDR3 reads CASSQAGANSPFF. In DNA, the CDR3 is TGTGCCAGCAGCCAAGCAGGGGCAAACTCCCCTTTCTTT.